This TCR beta chain was sequenced in a study of T cells after yellow fever vaccination. This clonotype showed up many times. Per germline, CDR1 SGHRS and CDR2 YFSETQ. This CDR3 is 13 amino acids long. With V trimmed by 6 bases and J by 5 bases, 6 bases remained unmatched. Study outcomes and limitations: The secondary T-cell response peaked on day 5, not day 15, but was weaker.

In TCRdb, the 5' RACE reads were re-called with MiXCR into one record per CDR3 protein. The profile shows approximately 34,000 distinct CDR3 sequences, about 10% of them singletons. This TCR was recovered from a man aged 18 to 29 who received the YFV17D yellow fever vaccine. This sequence joins TRBV5-1 and TRBJ2-5, with TRBD1 matching 8 bases. Source: PBMCs, either bulk or a sorted T-cell subset (CD4+, CD8+, memory, or dextramer-sorted; not recorded which), taken around 15 days after the first yellow fever vaccination. The CDR3 region has the DNA TGCGCCAGCAACCGGGACAGGTTGGAGACCCAGTACTTC. Its protein product is CASNRDRLETQYF.